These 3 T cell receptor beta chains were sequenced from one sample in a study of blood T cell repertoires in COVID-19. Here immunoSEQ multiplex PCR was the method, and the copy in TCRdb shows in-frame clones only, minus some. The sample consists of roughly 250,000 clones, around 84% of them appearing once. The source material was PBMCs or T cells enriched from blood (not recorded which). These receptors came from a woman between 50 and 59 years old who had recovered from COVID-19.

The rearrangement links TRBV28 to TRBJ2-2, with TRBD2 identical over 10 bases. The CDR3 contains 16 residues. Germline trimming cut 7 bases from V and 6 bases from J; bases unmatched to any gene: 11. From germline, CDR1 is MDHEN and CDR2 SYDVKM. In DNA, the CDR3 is TGTGCCAGCAAAGTGGGGAGCGGGAGGGTCGCCGGGGAGCTGTTTTTT. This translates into CASKVGSGRVAGELFF.

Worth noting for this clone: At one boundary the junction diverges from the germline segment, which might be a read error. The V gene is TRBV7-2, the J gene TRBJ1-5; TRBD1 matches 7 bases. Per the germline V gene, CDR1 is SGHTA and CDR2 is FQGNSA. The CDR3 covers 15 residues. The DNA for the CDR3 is TGTGCCAGCAGCCTGGCACGGGACAGATTTCAGGCCCAGCATTTT. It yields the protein CASSLARDRFQAQHF.

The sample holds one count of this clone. The DNA of the CDR3 is TGCGCCAGCAGCTTGGAACAGCGGGAGGTCGATGAGCAGTTCTTC. Its translation: CASSLEQREVDEQFF. This chain joins TRBV5-1 and TRBJ2-1, with 9 bases that match TRBD2. Germline V gives CDR1 SGHRS, CDR2 YFSETQ. CDR3 length: 15 residues. Germline trimming cut 0 bases from V and 8 bases from J; bases unmatched to any gene: 6.